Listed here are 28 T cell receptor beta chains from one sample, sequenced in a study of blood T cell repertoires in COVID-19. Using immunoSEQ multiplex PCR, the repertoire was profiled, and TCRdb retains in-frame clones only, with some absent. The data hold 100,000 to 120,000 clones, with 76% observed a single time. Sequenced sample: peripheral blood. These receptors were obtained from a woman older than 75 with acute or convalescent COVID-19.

The CDR3 loop is CASSPQVGNIMNTEAFF. CDR3 DNA sequence: TGTGCCAGCAGCCCACAGGTGGGCAATATCATGAACACTGAAGCTTTCTTT. The chain recombines TRBV3-1 (or the pseudogene TRBV3-2) with TRBJ1-1; tentatively, D is TRBD1 (5 bases). With 4 bases removed from V and 0 bases from J, the gap between germline ends came to 18 bases. This CDR3 has 17 amino acids. Per the germline V gene, CDR1 is LGHDT and CDR2 is YNNKEL (reference sequence).

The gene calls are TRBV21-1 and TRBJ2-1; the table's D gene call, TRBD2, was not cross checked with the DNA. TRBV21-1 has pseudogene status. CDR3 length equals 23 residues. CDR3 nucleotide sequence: TGTGCCAGCAGCGGGGCGGGACAGGGGGGCTCCCCGGGACTAGCGGGAGGACGGGATGAGCAGTTCTTC. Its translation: CASSGAGQGGSPGLAGGRDEQFF.

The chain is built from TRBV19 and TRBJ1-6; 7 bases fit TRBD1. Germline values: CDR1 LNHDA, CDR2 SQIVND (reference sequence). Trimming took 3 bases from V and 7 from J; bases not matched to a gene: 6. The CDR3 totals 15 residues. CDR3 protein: CASSMGQRTNSPLHF. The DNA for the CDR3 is TGTGCCAGTAGTATGGGACAGCGCACCAATTCACCCCTCCACTTT.

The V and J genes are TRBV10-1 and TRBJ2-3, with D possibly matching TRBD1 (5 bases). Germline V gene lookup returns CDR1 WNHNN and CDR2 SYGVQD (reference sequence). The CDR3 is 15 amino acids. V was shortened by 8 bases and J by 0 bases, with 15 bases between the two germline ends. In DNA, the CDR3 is TGCGCCAGCCAGCGAGGTGGGGCTAGCACAGATACGCAGTATTTT. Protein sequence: CASQRGGASTDTQYF.

CDR3 amino acids: CASSARYRGSTDTQYF. In DNA form, the CDR3 reads TGTGCCAGCAGCGCCCGATACAGGGGCTCCACAGATACGCAGTATTTT. The chain links TRBV9 to TRBJ2-3; 7 bases map to TRBD1. V lost 3 bases and J lost 2; bases outside the gene matches: 9. Germline values: CDR1 SGDLS, CDR2 YYNGEE. CDR3 length equals 16 residues.

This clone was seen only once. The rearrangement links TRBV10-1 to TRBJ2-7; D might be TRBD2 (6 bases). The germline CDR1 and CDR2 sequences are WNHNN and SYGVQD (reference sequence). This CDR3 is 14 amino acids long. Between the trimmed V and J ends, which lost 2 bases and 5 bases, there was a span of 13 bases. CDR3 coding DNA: TGCGCCAGCAGTGAGGGGCGGGATTGGGACGAGCAGTACTTC. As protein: CASSEGRDWDEQYF.

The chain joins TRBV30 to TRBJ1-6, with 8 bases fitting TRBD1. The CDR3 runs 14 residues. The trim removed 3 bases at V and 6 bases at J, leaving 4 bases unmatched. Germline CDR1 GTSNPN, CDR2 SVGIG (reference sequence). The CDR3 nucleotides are TGTGCCTGGAGATCAGACAGGGGTAATTCACCCCTCCACTTT. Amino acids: CAWRSDRGNSPLHF.

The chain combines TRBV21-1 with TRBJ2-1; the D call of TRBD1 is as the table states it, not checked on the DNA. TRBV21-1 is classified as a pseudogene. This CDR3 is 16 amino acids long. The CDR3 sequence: CASSKEGQRSYNEQFF. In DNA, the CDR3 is TGTGCCAGCAGCAAAGAGGGACAGCGCTCCTACAATGAGCAGTTCTTC.

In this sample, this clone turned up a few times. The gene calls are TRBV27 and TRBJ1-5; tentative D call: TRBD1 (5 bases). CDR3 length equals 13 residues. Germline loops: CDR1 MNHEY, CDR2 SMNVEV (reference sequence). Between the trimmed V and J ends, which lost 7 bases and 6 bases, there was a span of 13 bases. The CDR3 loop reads CASTAKRGQPQHF. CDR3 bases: TGTGCCAGCACCGCTAAAAGGGGTCAGCCCCAGCATTTT.

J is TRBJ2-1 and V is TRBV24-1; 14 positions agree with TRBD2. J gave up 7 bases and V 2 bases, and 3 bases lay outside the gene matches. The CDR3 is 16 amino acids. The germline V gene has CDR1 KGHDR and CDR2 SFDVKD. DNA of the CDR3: TGTGCCACCAGTGATTCCCGGACTAGCGGGAGGAATGAGCAGTTCTTC. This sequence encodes CATSDSRTSGRNEQFF.

The CDR3 region has the DNA TGTGCCAGCTCACCACCGACTAGCGGGAGTCATGAGCAGTTCTTC. Amino acid sequence: CASSPPTSGSHEQFF. The rearrangement links TRBV18 to TRBJ2-1, with TRBD2 matching 12 bases. V was pared by 0 bases and J by 8 bases, with 2 bases of the junction left unmatched. Germline CDR1 KGHSH, CDR2 LQKENI. The length of the CDR3 is 15 residues. Based on the CDR3 plus reference TRBV18 and TRBJ2-1, the full variable domain is NAGVMQNPRHLVRRRGQEARLRCSPMKGHSHVYWYRQLPEEGLKFMVYLQKENIIDESGMPKERFSAEFPKEGPSILRIQQVVRGDSAAYFCASSPPTSGSHEQFFGPGTRLTVL.

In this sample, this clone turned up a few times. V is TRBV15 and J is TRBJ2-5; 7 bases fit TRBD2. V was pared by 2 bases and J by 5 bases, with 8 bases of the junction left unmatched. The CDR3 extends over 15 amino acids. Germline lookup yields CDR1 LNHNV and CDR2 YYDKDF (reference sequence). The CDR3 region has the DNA TGTGCCACCAGCAGAATGCGACTAGCCCGCGAGACCCAGTACTTC. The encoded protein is CATSRMRLARETQYF.

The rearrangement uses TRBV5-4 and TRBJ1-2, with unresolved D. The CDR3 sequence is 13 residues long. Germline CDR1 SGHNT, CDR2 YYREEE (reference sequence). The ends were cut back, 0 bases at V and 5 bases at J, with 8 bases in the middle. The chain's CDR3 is CASSLDLTYGYTF. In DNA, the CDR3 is TGTGCCAGCAGCTTGGACCTTACATATGGCTACACCTTC.

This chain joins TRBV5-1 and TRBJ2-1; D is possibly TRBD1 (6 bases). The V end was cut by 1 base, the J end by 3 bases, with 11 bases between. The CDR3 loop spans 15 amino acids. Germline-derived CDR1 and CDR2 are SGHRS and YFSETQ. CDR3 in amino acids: CASSLSGENYNEQFF. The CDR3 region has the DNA TGCGCCAGCAGCTTGTCAGGGGAAAACTACAATGAGCAGTTCTTC.

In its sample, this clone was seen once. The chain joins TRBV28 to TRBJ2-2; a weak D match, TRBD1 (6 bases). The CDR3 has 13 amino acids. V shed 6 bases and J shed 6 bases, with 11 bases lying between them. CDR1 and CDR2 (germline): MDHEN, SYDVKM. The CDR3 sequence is CASSAQGAGELFF. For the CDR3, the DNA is TGTGCCAGCAGCGCACAGGGCGCCGGGGAGCTGTTTTTT.

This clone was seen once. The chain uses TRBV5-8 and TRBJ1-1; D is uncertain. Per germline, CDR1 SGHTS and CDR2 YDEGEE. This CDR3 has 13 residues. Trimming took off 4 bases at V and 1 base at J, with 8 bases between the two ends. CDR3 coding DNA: TGTGCCAGCAGCCGAACACAGAACACTGAAGCTTTCTTT. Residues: CASSRTQNTEAFF. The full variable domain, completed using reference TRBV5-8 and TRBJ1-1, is EAGVTQSPTHLIKTRGQQATLRCSPISGHTSVYWYQQALGLGLQFLLWYDEGEERNRGNFPPRFSGRQFPNYSSELNVNALELEDSALYLCASSRTQNTEAFFGQGTRLTVV.

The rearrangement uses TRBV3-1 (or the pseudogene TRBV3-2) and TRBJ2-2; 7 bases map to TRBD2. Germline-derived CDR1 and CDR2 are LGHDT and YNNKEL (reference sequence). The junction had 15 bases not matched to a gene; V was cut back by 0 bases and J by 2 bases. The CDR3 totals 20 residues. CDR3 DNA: TGTGCCAGCAGCCAAGATCTTCCAGCGGGAAACAACCCTAACACCGGGGAGCTGTTTTTT. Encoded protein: CASSQDLPAGNNPNTGELFF.

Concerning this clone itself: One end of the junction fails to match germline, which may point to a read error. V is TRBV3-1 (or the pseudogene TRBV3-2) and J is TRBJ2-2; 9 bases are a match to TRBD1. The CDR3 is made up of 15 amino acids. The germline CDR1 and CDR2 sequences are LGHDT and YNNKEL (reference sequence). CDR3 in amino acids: CASSLLGTGNRGAVF. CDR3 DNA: TGTGCCAGCAGCCTGCTGGGGACAGGGAACCGGGGAGCTGTTTTT.

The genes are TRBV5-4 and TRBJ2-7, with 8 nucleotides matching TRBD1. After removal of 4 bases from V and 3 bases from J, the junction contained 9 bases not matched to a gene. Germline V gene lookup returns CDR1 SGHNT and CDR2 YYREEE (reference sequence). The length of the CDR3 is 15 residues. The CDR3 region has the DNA TGTGCCAGCAGCCCAGGACAGGGTTTATACTACGAGCAGTACTTC. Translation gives CASSPGQGLYYEQYF.

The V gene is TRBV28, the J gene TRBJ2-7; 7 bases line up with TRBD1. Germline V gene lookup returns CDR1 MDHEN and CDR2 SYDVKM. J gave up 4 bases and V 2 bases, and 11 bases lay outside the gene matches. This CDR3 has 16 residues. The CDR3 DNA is TGTGCCAGCAGTTTACCCCCGGGGACAGTAGTTTACGAGCAGTACTTC. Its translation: CASSLPPGTVVYEQYF.

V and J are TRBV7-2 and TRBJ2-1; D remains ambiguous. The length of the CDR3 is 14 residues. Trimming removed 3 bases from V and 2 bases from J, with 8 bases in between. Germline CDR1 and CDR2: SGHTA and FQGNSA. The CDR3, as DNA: TGTGCCAGCAGCTTTGTCAGTACCTACAATGAGCAGTTCTTC. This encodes CASSFVSTYNEQFF.

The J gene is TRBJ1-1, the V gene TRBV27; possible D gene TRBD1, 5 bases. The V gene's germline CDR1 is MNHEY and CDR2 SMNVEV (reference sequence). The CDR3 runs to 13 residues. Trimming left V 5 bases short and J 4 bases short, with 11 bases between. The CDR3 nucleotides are TGTGCCAGCAGTGACGTGGGGGGCACTGAAGCTTTCTTT. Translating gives CASSDVGGTEAFF.

CDR3 region: CASSFPPGTGEKLFF. The CDR3 DNA sequence: TGTGCCAGCAGTTTCCCCCCTGGGACAGGTGAAAAACTGTTTTTT. The chain is built from TRBV28 and TRBJ1-4; 8 bases are shared with TRBD1. V lost 3 bases, J lost 7 bases, and 7 bases stayed unmatched. The V gene's germline CDR1 is MDHEN and CDR2 SYDVKM. The CDR3 contains 15 residues. Based on the CDR3 plus reference TRBV28 and TRBJ1-4, the full variable domain is DVKVTQSSRYLVKRTGEKVFLECVQDMDHENMFWYRQDPGLGLRLIYFSYDVKMKEKGDIPEGYSVSREKKERFSLILESASTNQTSMYLCASSFPPGTGEKLFFGSGTQLSVL.

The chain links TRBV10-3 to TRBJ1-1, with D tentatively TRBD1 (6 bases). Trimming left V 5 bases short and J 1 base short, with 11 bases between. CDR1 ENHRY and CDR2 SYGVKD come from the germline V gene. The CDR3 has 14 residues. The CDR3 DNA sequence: TGTGCCATCAGTACAGGGACGGAGAACACTGAAGCTTTCTTT. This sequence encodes CAISTGTENTEAFF.

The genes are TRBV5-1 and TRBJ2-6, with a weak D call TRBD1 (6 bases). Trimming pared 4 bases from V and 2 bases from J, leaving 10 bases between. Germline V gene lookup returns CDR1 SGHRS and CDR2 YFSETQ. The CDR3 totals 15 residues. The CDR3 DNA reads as TGCGCCAGCAGCCCGGGGACACCTGGGGCCAACGTCCTGACTTTC. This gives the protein CASSPGTPGANVLTF.

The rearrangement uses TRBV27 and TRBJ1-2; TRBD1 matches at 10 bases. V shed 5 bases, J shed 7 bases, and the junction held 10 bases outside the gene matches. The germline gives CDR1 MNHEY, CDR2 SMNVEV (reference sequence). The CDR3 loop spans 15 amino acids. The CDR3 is CASSASGTGASGYTF. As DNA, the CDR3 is TGTGCCAGCAGTGCCTCCGGGACAGGGGCTAGTGGCTACACCTTC.

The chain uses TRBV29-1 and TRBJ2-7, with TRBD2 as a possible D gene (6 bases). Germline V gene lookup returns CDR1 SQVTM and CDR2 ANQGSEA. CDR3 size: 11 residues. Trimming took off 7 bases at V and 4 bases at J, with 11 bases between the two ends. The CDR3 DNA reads TGCAGCGGACTAGGAATTTACGAGCAGTACTTC. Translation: CSGLGIYEQYF.

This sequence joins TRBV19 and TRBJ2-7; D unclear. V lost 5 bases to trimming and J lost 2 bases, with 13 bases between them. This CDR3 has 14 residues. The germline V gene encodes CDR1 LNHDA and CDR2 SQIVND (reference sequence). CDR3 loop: CASSQSRSAYEQYF. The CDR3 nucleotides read TGTGCCAGTAGTCAATCCCGGTCTGCCTACGAGCAGTACTTC.